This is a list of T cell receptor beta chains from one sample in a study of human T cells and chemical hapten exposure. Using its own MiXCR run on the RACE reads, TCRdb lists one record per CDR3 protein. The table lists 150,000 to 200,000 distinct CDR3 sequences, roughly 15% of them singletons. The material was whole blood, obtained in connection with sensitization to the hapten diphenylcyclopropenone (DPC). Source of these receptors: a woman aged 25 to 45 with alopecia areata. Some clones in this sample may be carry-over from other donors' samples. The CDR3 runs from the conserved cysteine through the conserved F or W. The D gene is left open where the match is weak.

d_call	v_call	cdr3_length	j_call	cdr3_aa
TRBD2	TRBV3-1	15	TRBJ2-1	CASSQTSGGADEQFF
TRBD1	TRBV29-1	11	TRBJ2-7	CSGRTGDEQYF
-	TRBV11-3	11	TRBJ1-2	CTSSTKSGYTF
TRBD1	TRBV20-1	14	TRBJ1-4	CSASPRDRGEKLFF
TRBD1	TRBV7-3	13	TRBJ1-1	CASSGQGNTEAFF
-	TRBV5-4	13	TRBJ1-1	CASSWDPNTEAFF
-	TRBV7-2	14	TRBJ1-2	CASSPRRLAYGYTF
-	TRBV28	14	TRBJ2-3	CASRPTVRADTQYF
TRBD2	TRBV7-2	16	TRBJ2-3	CASSKIAGGGTDTQYF
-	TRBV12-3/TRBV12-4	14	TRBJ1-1	CASSFFAGETEAFF
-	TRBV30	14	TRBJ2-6	CAWDRAGGANVLTF
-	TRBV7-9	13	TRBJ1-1	CASSYRLNTEAFF
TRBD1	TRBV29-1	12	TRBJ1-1	CSVGTGLFEAFF